The entry below gives a single T cell receptor beta chain sequence along with its context. Its cognate antigen has yet to be identified. No much larger clonotype is one base removed from it; base qualities were not supplied. The record originates from a study of T cell repertoires in cytomegalovirus infection (dated by TCRdb to about 2019). With respect to the entire study: Alongside well-studied HLA-B-restricted epitopes, the peptide stimulations were aimed at recently identified HLA-C-restricted CMV epitopes, whose presentation resists viral immunomodulation. Because public TCR beta signatures pointed to carriage of CMV infection together with the matching HLA type, the HLA type of each donor mattered for the analysis. Here is what the overall study found, with its caveats: In both this cohort and an independent roughly 350-donor cohort, the cumulative frequency of public TCR beta family members distinguished carriers of CMV infection plus the relevant HLA type. The ex vivo response was dominated by HLA-C-restricted CMV-specific TCR beta clonotypes, and the single most frequent clonotype in two of eight donors was supplied by these HLA-C-restricted clonotypes.

The treatment or condition label here, explained by the study, means: in vitro stimulation with specific CMV peptide epitopes to enrich CMV-specific T cells. TCRdb shows the sequencer as Illumina HiSeq 1500. TCRdb reanalyzed the raw reads on its own, using fastp at Q25 for trimming and MiXCR for clone calling, and kept in-frame beta chains. CDR3 protein sequences are deduplicated, and each keeps its most common genes and DNA. Within this sample are about 890,000 distinct CDR3 sequences, with 31% of them counted one time only. Over 13% of the sample is held by the ten biggest clonotypes. The CDR3 contains 14 residues, cysteine and phenylalanine counted. Kept here is only the CDR3 DNA, which spans 42 bases and is read in frame from base 1. From a lookup of the germline V gene (reference sequence), CDR1 and CDR2 are LNHDA and SQIVND. The junction shows trimming of 5 bases on V and 10 bases on J, and the gene matches do not reach 5 bases of it.

Sample: cultured CD8+ T cells from PBMCs, taken from culture after CMV antigen stimulation. The clonotype originates from a human donor in good health (CMV status not recorded). Some clones in this sample may be carry-over from other donors' samples. The chain joins TRBV19 to TRBJ2-3; TRBD2 agrees with 14 junctional bases. In nucleotide form, the sequence is TGTGCCAGTAGTCCTGGGACTAGCGGGGGAGCGCAGTATTTT. Its protein is CASSPGTSGGAQYF.